Detailed here is one T cell receptor beta chain. The data were obtained in a study of technical replicates of blood from a few donors. This table comes from immunoSEQ multiplex PCR, and its TCRdb copy is limited to in-frame clones, with some not included. The repertoire has about 14,000 clones, roughly 80% of them found once; the top ten carry roughly 12%. Trimming at V came to 9 bases and at J to 3 bases, leaving 7 bases not matched to a gene. The CDR3 sequence is 14 residues long. CDR1 is LNHDA and CDR2 is SQIVND in the germline V gene (reference sequence). The clonotype comes from a human donor in good health. The chain couples TRBV19 to TRBJ2-1, with 8 bases lining up with TRBD2. Source material: PBMCs. CDR3 region: CASAGGWLYNEQFF. CDR3 in DNA: TGTGCCAGCGCGGGAGGATGGCTCTACAATGAGCAGTTCTTC.